Listed below are T cell receptor beta chains from one sample, sequenced in a study of tumor-infiltrating lymphocytes in primary liver carcinoma. MiXCR, run by TCRdb on the multiplex PCR reads, gives a single entry per CDR3 protein. The repertoire has fewer than 350,000 distinct CDR3 sequences, less than 65% of them found once; the top ten carry about 6.1%. Sequenced: peripheral blood. These receptors were collected from a man aged 35 to 55 with primary liver carcinoma and hepatitis B virus infection. CDR3s include the opening cysteine and the closing phenylalanine or tryptophan. The D gene is left open where the match is weak. Clone size appears in some rows only: once, few, many, or a class for an expanded clone.

V gene	J gene	D gene	clone size	CDR3 protein	CDR3 DNA
TRBV11-2	TRBJ1-3	TRBD1	.	CASSSRGICVNTIYF	TGTGCCAGCAGCTCCAGGGGGATTTGTGTAAACACCATATATTTT
TRBV5-4	TRBJ1-1	.	few	CASSLGRDGTEAFF	TGTGCCAGCAGCTTGGGTCGGGATGGCACTGAAGCTTTCTTT
TRBV28	TRBJ2-7	TRBD1	.	CASSSTGTRYSYEQYF	TGTGCCAGTAGTTCGACAGGGACAAGGTACTCCTACGAGCAGTACTTC
TRBV5-6	TRBJ2-1	TRBD2	once	CVSSRLAGGPRYNEQFF	TGTGTCAGCAGCCGACTAGCGGGAGGGCCTAGGTACAATGAGCAGTTCTTC
TRBV11-2	TRBJ2-1	TRBD2	.	CASLVVWTRQFF	TGTGCCAGCTTAGTGGTTTGGACTAGGCAGTTCTTC
TRBV11-2	TRBJ2-5	.	.	CSSSLWASVQEIQYF	TGTTCCAGCAGCTTATGGGCGAGTGTCCAAGAGATCCAGTACTTC
TRBV6-1	TRBJ2-2	.	once	CASWVPNAGELFF	TGTGCCAGCTGGGTCCCTAACGCCGGGGAGCTGTTTTTT
TRBV5-4	TRBJ2-1	TRBD1	.	CAGSPGQASSYNEQFF	TGTGCCGGCAGCCCAGGACAGGCGAGCTCCTACAATGAGCAGTTCTTC
TRBV11-2	TRBJ2-1	.	.	CDSSLGLGGNPLF	TGTGACAGCAGCTTAGGGTTAGGGGGGAATCCGTTATTC
TRBV29-1	TRBJ2-7	TRBD2	few	CSVGTRREGETQYF	TGCAGCGTAGGGACTAGGAGGGAAGGGGAAACCCAGTACTTC
TRBV11-2	TRBJ1-6	TRBD1	.	CVNSPTGTGYSPLHF	TGTGTCAACAGCCCAACCGGGACAGGGTATTCACCCCTCCACTTT
TRBV11-1	TRBJ2-1	TRBD2	many	CASSIGLAGNNEQFF	TGTGCCAGCAGCATCGGACTAGCGGGGAACAATGAGCAGTTCTTC
TRBV5-6	TRBJ2-7	.	many	CASSGGTNVRDEQYF	TGTGCCAGCAGCGGGGGGACGAACGTTCGCGACGAGCAGTACTTC
TRBV10-1	TRBJ2-7	.	few	CASSEGPPRLSYEQYF	TGCGCCAGCAGTGAGGGCCCGCCAAGGCTATCCTACGAGCAGTACTTC
TRBV12-3/TRBV12-4	TRBJ2-2	TRBD2	.	CASRPSGRANTGELFF	TGTGCCAGCAGACCGAGCGGGAGGGCAAACACCGGGGAGCTGTTTTTT
TRBV11-2	TRBJ1-6	TRBD1	.	CGSSSNAGTANSLLHF	TGTGGCAGCAGCTCGAACGCCGGGACAGCAAATTCACTCCTCCACTTT
TRBV4-1	TRBJ2-5	.	many	CASSQDPGAETQYF	TGCGCCAGCAGCCAAGATCCGGGAGCGGAGACCCAGTACTTC
TRBV6-6	TRBJ1-5	.	many	CASSRLGGNQPQHF	TGTGCCAGCAGTCGTTTGGGGGGTAATCAGCCCCAGCATTTT
TRBV5-6	TRBJ2-3	.	many	CASSLYRGSSTDTQYF	TGTGCCAGCAGCTTATATCGAGGATCTAGCACAGATACGCAGTATTTT
TRBV6-5	TRBJ2-3	TRBD2	many	CASSYSLGLAVDTQYF	TGTGCCAGCAGTTACTCCTTGGGACTAGCTGTAGATACGCAGTATTTT
TRBV7-9	TRBJ2-3	TRBD2	few	CASSASGRGDTQYF	TGTGCCAGCAGCGCTAGCGGGAGAGGAGATACGCAGTATTTT
TRBV28	TRBJ1-5	.	few	CASSLSGVNQPQHF	TGTGCCAGCAGTTTGTCTGGGGTCAATCAGCCCCAGCATTTT
TRBV7-8	TRBJ2-3	.	.	CASSSSYGTDTQYF	TGTGCCAGCAGCTCTAGCTATGGCACAGATACGCAGTATTTT
TRBV2	TRBJ2-1	TRBD2	.	CANWGGVEQFF	TGTGCCAACTGGGGAGGGGTTGAGCAGTTCTTC
TRBV29-1	TRBJ2-2	.	.	CSVERLANAGELFF	TGCAGCGTTGAAAGGCTAGCCAACGCTGGGGAGCTGTTTTTT
TRBV28	TRBJ2-7	TRBD1	few	CASSFFVGGREQYF	TGTGCCAGCAGTTTTTTTGTAGGGGGCCGGGAGCAGTACTTC
TRBV12-3/TRBV12-4	TRBJ2-1	.	.	CASSLSEGRDYNEQFF	TGTGCCAGTAGTTTAAGTGAGGGACGGGACTACAATGAGCAGTTCTTC
TRBV6-1	TRBJ2-3	TRBD2	many	CASSEVLVGTSGEGRYF	TGTGCCAGCAGTGAAGTGTTAGTGGGGACTAGCGGGGAGGGTCGGTATTTT
TRBV5-6	TRBJ2-4	.	.	CASSFGHGNIQYF	TGTGCCAGCAGCTTTGGACATGGGAACATTCAGTACTTC
TRBV6-2/TRBV6-3	TRBJ1-2	TRBD1	many	CASSYRDSYGYTF	TGTGCCAGCAGTTACCGGGACAGCTATGGCTACACCTTC
TRBV6-5	TRBJ2-5	TRBD1	.	CARSSFITGADSSQYF	TGTGCCAGAAGTTCCTTTATTACAGGGGCCGACAGCTCCCAGTACTTC
TRBV5-4	TRBJ2-7	.	.	CASSLETGRSYEQYF	TGTGCCAGCAGCTTGGAAACAGGCCGCTCCTACGAGCAGTACTTC
TRBV11-3	TRBJ2-3	.	.	CASRSGDVLSTDTQYF	TGTGCCAGCAGATCCGGGGACGTATTAAGCACAGATACACAGTATTTT
TRBV5-4	TRBJ1-6	TRBD1	.	CASSRGQGANSPLHF	TGTGCCAGCAGCCGCGGACAGGGGGCTAATTCACCCCTCCACTTT
TRBV29-1	TRBJ2-1	.	once	CGIEGLAGTPNEQFF	TGCGGCATCGAGGGTCTGGCGGGAACTCCCAATGAGCAGTTCTTC
TRBV11-1	TRBJ2-1	.	.	CASSLVGKGYNELFF	TGTGCCAGCAGCTTAGTCGGAAAGGGATACAATGAGCTGTTCTTC
TRBV14	TRBJ2-1	TRBD2	.	CVSSPGLTGGRQQFF	TGTGTCAGCAGCCCGGGACTAACGGGAGGGAGGCAGCAGTTCTTC
TRBV6-1	TRBJ2-1	TRBD1	.	CASKAGQGINEQFF	TGTGCCAGCAAAGCGGGACAGGGGATCAATGAGCAGTTCTTC
TRBV10-3	TRBJ1-6	.	.	CATNEPPGDSSLHF	TGTGCCACCAATGAGCCTCCCGGTGACTCATCCCTCCACTTT
TRBV12-3/TRBV12-4	TRBJ1-5	.	many	CASSHAQTDPSNQPQHF	TGTGCCAGCAGTCATGCACAGACAGACCCTAGCAATCAGCCCCAGCATTTT
TRBV11-2	TRBJ2-7	TRBD2	.	CASAAILAAYGQYF	TGCGCCAGCGCCGCGATCCTAGCGGCTTACGGGCAGTACTTC
TRBV20-1	TRBJ1-1	.	few	CSARDPADNTEAFF	TGCAGTGCTAGAGATCCGGCGGATAACACTGAAGCTTTCTTT
TRBV6-5	TRBJ1-1	.	.	CASSPYRDIEAFF	TGTGCCAGCAGTCCTTACAGGGACATTGAAGCTTTCTTT
TRBV11-2	TRBJ2-3	TRBD2	.	CASSQTSGRKLSDTQYF	TGTGCCAGCAGCCAAACTAGCGGGAGGAAACTGTCAGATACGCAGTATTTT
TRBV5-6	TRBJ2-1	.	many	CASSLAMGEQFF	TGTGCCAGCAGCCTCGCAATGGGTGAGCAGTTCTTC
TRBV11-2	TRBJ2-3	.	once	CASSLSTDRQYF	TGTGCAAGCAGCTTGAGCACAGATAGGCAGTATTTT
TRBV6-1	TRBJ2-5	.	few	CASREGGSETQYF	TGTGCCAGCAGGGAGGGGGGTAGCGAGACCCAGTACTTC
TRBV4-3	TRBJ2-1	.	many	CASSQAGATGEQFF	TGCGCCAGCAGCCAAGCGGGTGCGACCGGTGAGCAGTTCTTC
TRBV12-3/TRBV12-4	TRBJ1-1	.	few	CASSLYTEAFF	TGTGCCAGCAGTTTATATACTGAAGCTTTCTTT
TRBV10-1	TRBJ2-7	.	.	CASRQTSSYEQYF	TGCGCCAGCCGTCAGACTAGCTCCTACGAGCAGTACTTC